The 3 T cell receptor beta chains in this list originate from one sample, sequenced in a study of cytomegalovirus exposure and HLA in healthy donors. 13 Jbeta primers and 60 Vbeta primers were used for the PCR. Sequencing used immunoSEQ multiplex PCR; TCRdb keeps in-frame clones, though not all of them. The sample includes about 120,000 clones, over 60% of them seen just once. The material sequenced was PBMCs. These receptors were obtained from a human donor in good health.

This rearrangement joins TRBV5-6 to TRBJ1-3, with D possibly matching TRBD1 (6 bases). The CDR3 length is 15 residues. Germline V gene sequence: CDR1 SGHDT, CDR2 YYEEEE. The V end lost 1 base, the J end lost 1 base, and 9 bases lay between the germline ends. The CDR3 DNA follows: TGTGCCAGCAGCTTGCAGGGGTGGTCTGGAAACACCATATATTTT. Encoded protein: CASSLQGWSGNTIYF. Based on the CDR3 plus reference TRBV5-6 and TRBJ1-3, the full variable domain is DAGVTQSPTHLIKTRGQQVTLRCSPKSGHDTVSWYQQALGQGPQFIFQYYEEEERQRGNFPDRFSGHQFPNYSSELNVNALLLGDSALYLCASSLQGWSGNTIYFGEGSWLTVV.

The chain employs TRBV5-4 and TRBJ1-2, with 7 positions matching TRBD1. Trimming took 4 bases from V and 4 from J; bases not matched to a gene: 7. The germline V gene encodes CDR1 SGHNT and CDR2 YYREEE (reference sequence). The CDR3 consists of 14 residues. CDR3 loop: CASSPPAGGYGYTF. CDR3 in DNA: TGTGCCAGCAGCCCCCCGGCAGGGGGCTATGGCTACACCTTC.

This sequence joins TRBV19 and TRBJ1-1, with 8 bases identical to TRBD1. The trim removed 5 bases at V and 10 bases at J, leaving 9 bases unmatched. CDR1 LNHDA and CDR2 SQIVND come from the germline V gene (reference sequence). The CDR3 loop spans 13 amino acids. CDR3 sequence: CASSVGQGRGAFF. The CDR3 DNA sequence: TGTGCCAGTAGTGTTGGACAGGGTAGGGGAGCTTTCTTT.